Listed here are 25 T cell receptor beta chains from one sample, sequenced in a study of blood T cell repertoires in COVID-19. Clones were sequenced by immunoSEQ multiplex PCR, and TCRdb holds only the in-frame ones, with some missing. The repertoire holds 200,000 to 300,000 clones, with 88% as singletons. Sequencing input: peripheral blood. The receptors here all came from a woman aged 40 to 50 who had recovered from COVID-19.

The chain carries TRBV7-9 and TRBJ2-3, with D hard to call. The CDR3 contains 13 residues. The V and J ends lost 0 bases and 8 bases respectively, with 9 bases between them. Germline CDR1 SEHNR, CDR2 FQNEAQ (reference sequence). Written as DNA, the CDR3 is TGTGCCAGCAGCTTAGCGGTTTCCGGTACGCAGTATTTT. Encoded protein: CASSLAVSGTQYF.

The chain joins TRBV30 to TRBJ2-1; 10 bases fit TRBD2. Germline CDR1 GTSNPN, CDR2 SVGIG (reference sequence). After removal of 4 bases from V and 8 bases from J, the junction contained 2 bases not matched to a gene. The CDR3 loop spans 12 amino acids. The CDR3 DNA sequence: TGTGCCTGGAACAGCGGGAGGGATGAGCAGTTCTTC. This encodes CAWNSGRDEQFF.

The rearrangement links TRBV7-2 to TRBJ2-7; 8 bases match TRBD1. This CDR3 has 17 amino acids. V was pared by 4 bases and J by 7 bases, with 18 bases of the junction left unmatched. From germline, CDR1 is SGHTA and CDR2 FQGNSA. CDR3 in DNA: TGTGCCAGCAGCTCCCCCCGGCAGGGGGCCGACTTGGGGGAGCAGTACTTC. Its translation is CASSSPRQGADLGEQYF.

The genes are TRBV19 and TRBJ1-2; TRBD1 aligns across 7 bases. The CDR3 is 16 residues long. The V gene end was trimmed by 6 bases and the J gene end by 0 bases; junction bases not matched to a gene: 10. Germline V CDR1 and CDR2: LNHDA, SQIVND (reference sequence). The CDR3 protein is CASRSQTGTANYGYTF. The CDR3 nucleotides are TGTGCCAGTAGGTCCCAAACAGGGACAGCTAACTATGGCTACACCTTC.

The V and J genes are TRBV10-1 and TRBJ2-1; D may be TRBD1 (5 bases). This CDR3 spans 12 amino acids. Germline V lookup: CDR1 WNHNN, CDR2 SYGVQD (reference sequence). The CDR3 region is CSRQPIYNEQFF. For the CDR3, the DNA is TGCTCCCGACAGCCTATCTACAATGAGCAGTTCTTC.

This clone was found a few times. This chain joins TRBV23-1 and TRBJ1-2, with D tentatively TRBD1 (5 bases). TRBV23-1 qualifies as an ORF whose function is uncertain. The length of the CDR3 is 15 residues. V gave up 2 bases and J gave up 6 bases, with 16 bases separating them. CDR3 in amino acids: CASSQGTKQSHGYTF. CDR3 DNA: TGCGCCAGCAGTCAAGGGACTAAACAGTCCCATGGCTACACCTTC.

CDR3 region: CASSHKRPAGNTIYF. In DNA form, the CDR3 reads TGTGCCAGCAGCCACAAGCGGCCGGCTGGAAACACCATATATTTT. V is TRBV3-1 (or the pseudogene TRBV3-2) and J is TRBJ1-3; no clear D. Trimming took off 3 bases at V and 2 bases at J, with 11 bases between the two ends. Germline lookup yields CDR1 LGHDT and CDR2 YNNKEL (reference sequence). This CDR3 is built from 15 residues.

The chain is built from TRBV9 and TRBJ2-7; 8 nucleotides agree with TRBD1. V lost 0 bases and J lost 0; bases outside the gene matches: 5. There are 16 residues in the CDR3. Germline V gene sequence: CDR1 SGDLS, CDR2 YYNGEE. The CDR3: CASSVAWDRSSYEQYF. CDR3 nucleotides: TGTGCCAGCAGCGTAGCCTGGGACAGGAGCTCCTACGAGCAGTACTTC. The full variable domain, its missing parts supplied by reference TRBV9 and TRBJ2-7, is DSGVTQTPKHLITATGQRVTLRCSPRSGDLSVYWYQQSLDQGLQFLIQYYNGEERAKGNILERFSAQQFPDLHSELNLSSLELGDSALYFCASSVAWDRSSYEQYFGPGTRLTVT.

This clone came up a few times. The chain carries TRBV6-5 and TRBJ2-1; perhaps TRBD1 as D (5 bases). With 10 bases removed from V and 2 bases from J, the gap between germline ends came to 15 bases. CDR1 MNHEY and CDR2 SVGAGI come from the germline V gene. The CDR3 contains 14 residues. The CDR3 here is CATRRTPTYNEQFF. Written as DNA, the CDR3 is TGTGCCACCCGCCGGACACCGACCTACAATGAGCAGTTCTTC.

The chain joins TRBV14 to TRBJ1-2; maybe TRBD1 (5 bases). The V gene lost 0 bases and the J gene lost 4 bases, with 12 bases spanning the gap. CDR1 and CDR2 (germline): SGHDN, FVKESK. This CDR3 comprises 15 residues. The CDR3 DNA follows: TGTGCCAGCAGCCAAGAAGGGGCACCTACCTATGGCTACACCTTC. Amino acid sequence: CASSQEGAPTYGYTF.

The chain recombines TRBV2 with TRBJ2-2, with 8 bases aligning to TRBD1. CDR1 is SNHLY and CDR2 is FYNNEI in the germline V gene. Unmatched junction bases numbered 4, after V lost 7 bases and J lost 0 bases. This CDR3 contains 15 residues. DNA of the CDR3: TGTGCCAGCAACCGGGACAGGACGAACACCGGGGAGCTGTTTTTT. Amino acids: CASNRDRTNTGELFF.

This sequence joins TRBV27 and TRBJ2-1; 8 bases are shared with TRBD2. This CDR3 is 15 amino acids long. Germline CDR1 and CDR2: MNHEY and SMNVEV (reference sequence). J gave up 7 bases and V 6 bases, and 11 bases lay outside the gene matches. CDR3 coding DNA: TGTGCCAGCAGCATGGCGGGAGGTGGGTGGAATGAGCAGTTCTTC. It encodes CASSMAGGGWNEQFF.

The rearrangement links TRBV5-1 to TRBJ2-2; D gene uncertain. V lost 3 bases and J lost 3, with 6 bases in between. This CDR3 contains 13 residues. Germline-derived CDR1 and CDR2 are SGHRS and YFSETQ. CDR3 region: CASSWLDTGELFF. The CDR3 region has the DNA TGCGCCAGCAGCTGGCTGGACACCGGGGAGCTGTTTTTT.

This rearrangement joins TRBV29-1 to TRBJ1-3, with 7 positions matching TRBD1. The junction had 11 bases not matched to a gene; V was cut back by 7 bases and J by 2 bases. CDR1 is SQVTM and CDR2 is ANQGSEA in the germline V gene. CDR3 length: 15 residues. CDR3 coding DNA: TGCAGCGCGGGGGGGACAACAGGGGCTGGAAACACCATATATTTT. Its protein is CSAGGTTGAGNTIYF.

The chain is built from TRBV28 and TRBJ1-2, with 7 bases lining up with TRBD1. Germline CDR1 reads MDHEN; CDR2 reads SYDVKM. The CDR3 sequence is 14 residues long. V dropped 6 bases and J dropped 4; count of bases not matched to a gene: 8. In nucleotides, the CDR3 is TGTGCCAGCAGGGGCCCACAGGGGATCTATGGCTACACCTTC. Translating it yields CASRGPQGIYGYTF.

In its sample, this clone was seen once. The sample has other DNA sequences that encode this CDR3 too. The V gene is TRBV5-1, the J gene TRBJ2-7, with 8 bases lining up with TRBD2. The CDR3 consists of 14 residues. Per the germline V gene, CDR1 is SGHRS and CDR2 is YFSETQ. V shed 4 bases and J 0 bases; nucleotides not matched to a gene: 3. The CDR3 reads CASSPGGASYEQYF. The CDR3 DNA follows: TGCGCCAGCAGCCCCGGGGGGGCCTCCTACGAGCAGTACTTC.

V is TRBV27 and J is TRBJ2-2, with TRBD2 matching 9 bases. The CDR3 is 16 amino acids. Germline CDR1 and CDR2: MNHEY and SMNVEV (reference sequence). With V trimmed by 3 bases and J by 4 bases, 6 bases remained unmatched. The CDR3 DNA reads as TGTGCCAGCAGTTTGAGTAGCGGGAGCGGCACCGGGGAGCTGTTTTTT. Residues: CASSLSSGSGTGELFF.

This rearrangement joins TRBV4-3 to TRBJ2-1, with 7 bases that match TRBD2. The CDR3 has 14 residues. Germline lookup yields CDR1 LGHNA and CDR2 YSLEER. Germline trimming cut 4 bases from V and 2 bases from J; bases unmatched to any gene: 2. CDR3 nucleotides: TGCGCCAGCAGCCCAGGACTAGCCTACAATGAGCAGTTCTTC. Translated, it gives CASSPGLAYNEQFF.

This sequence joins TRBV15 and TRBJ1-5, with D possibly matching TRBD1 (5 bases). Between the trimmed V and J ends, which lost 6 bases and 2 bases, there was a span of 11 bases. The CDR3 loop spans 14 amino acids. Germline V gene lookup returns CDR1 LNHNV and CDR2 YYDKDF (reference sequence). CDR3 bases: TGTGCCACCAGTCCCGGAGGGGGCAATCAGCCCCAGCATTTT. It specifies CATSPGGGNQPQHF.

V is TRBV6-5 and J is TRBJ1-1; 7 bases agree with TRBD1. The CDR3 length is 14 residues. CDR1 and CDR2 from the germline V gene are MNHEY and SVGAGI. V trimming: 6 bases; J trimming: 9 bases; junction bases outside the gene matches: 13. The CDR3 protein is CASRPTGEWDKAFF. CDR3 in DNA: TGTGCCAGCAGGCCAACAGGGGAGTGGGATAAAGCTTTCTTT.

The V and J genes are TRBV30 and TRBJ1-2; 7 bases fit TRBD1. V lost 4 bases to trimming and J lost 7 bases; unmatched junction nucleotides: 9. Per germline, CDR1 GTSNPN and CDR2 SVGIG (reference sequence). The CDR3 runs 13 residues. The CDR3: CAWTAAPGGGYTF. The CDR3 DNA reads TGTGCCTGGACCGCGGCCCCAGGGGGTGGCTACACCTTC.

This sequence joins TRBV7-2 and TRBJ2-5, with TRBD1 matching 7 bases. J was trimmed by 3 bases and V by 3 bases; bases with no gene match: 10. Germline loops: CDR1 SGHTA, CDR2 FQGNSA. The CDR3 runs to 16 residues. CDR3 DNA sequence: TGTGCCAGCAGCTTCGTCCGCTTCGGGACAGAAGAGACCCAGTACTTC. Its translation: CASSFVRFGTEETQYF. The whole variable domain, remainder taken from reference TRBV7-2 and TRBJ2-5, is GAGVSQSPSNKVTEKGKDVELRCDPISGHTALYWYRQSLGQGLEFLIYFQGNSAPDKSGLPSDRFSAERTGGSVSTLTIQRTQQEDSAVYLCASSFVRFGTEETQYFGPGTRLLVL.

The table lists this clone with a count of one. V gene TRBV24-1 combines with J gene TRBJ2-5, with D unresolved. The CDR3 covers 12 residues. CDR1 KGHDR and CDR2 SFDVKD come from the germline V gene. Trimming left V 9 bases short and J 5 bases short, with 12 bases between. CDR3 nucleotides: TGTGCCACCGCTACTGTTTTGGAGACCCAGTACTTC. It specifies CATATVLETQYF.

V gene TRBV9 combines with J gene TRBJ1-4; TRBD1 is a possible D gene (5 bases). The germline V gene encodes CDR1 SGDLS and CDR2 YYNGEE. The CDR3 spans 16 residues. V lost 0 bases to trimming and J lost 6 bases, with 15 bases between them. The CDR3 region has the DNA TGTGCCAGCAGCGTAGGCGGGGGAATCGGGGATGAAAAACTGTTTTTT. It translates to CASSVGGGIGDEKLFF.

This chain joins TRBV2 and TRBJ2-5; TRBD2 matches 7 bases. The CDR3 has 14 amino acids. The V gene's germline CDR1 is SNHLY and CDR2 FYNNEI. The V and J ends lost 7 bases and 5 bases, in that order; junction bases with no gene match: 10. This chain's CDR3 is CASTLGGVWETQYF. CDR3 in DNA: TGTGCCAGCACCCTGGGGGGGGTGTGGGAGACCCAGTACTTC. Full variable domain (outside the CDR3, taken from reference TRBV2 and TRBJ2-5): EPEVTQTPSHQVTQMGQEVILRCVPISNHLYFYWYRQILGQKVEFLVSFYNNEISEKSEIFDDQFSVERPDGSNFTLKIRSTKLEDSAMYFCASTLGGVWETQYFGPGTRLLVL.